Sequencing of this T cell receptor (beta chain) was carried out in a study of T cells in Graves' hyperthyroidism and ophthalmopathy. Study-level information: Peripheral blood collection took place at initial diagnosis, before any treatment.

The CDR3 runs 15 residues. Deletions cut 0 bases from V and 4 bases from J, with 10 bases between. Germline CDR1 and CDR2: LNHDA and SQIVND (reference sequence). Template material for amplifying TCR beta CDR3 regions consisted of RNA transcripts. With the HTBI primer set, the TCR CDR3 went through a first round of RT-PCR. Each CDR3 protein is one row after TCRdb ran MiXCR on the multiplex PCR reads. The sample holds 500,000 to 700,000 distinct CDR3 sequences, over 15% seen once. This clonotype was found a few times. Aged 18 to 65, the patients had hyperthyroidism that was newly diagnosed and had lasted under 2 months. Diagnoses were established using clinical symptoms, serum thyroxine and TRAb, thyroid ultrasound and orbital computed tomography.

Sequencing was performed on blood. The chain recombines TRBV19 with TRBJ1-5, with D uncertain. The receptor's source is a woman under 30 with Graves' hyperthyroidism. In nucleotides, the CDR3 is TGTGCCAGTAGTATAGAAGCTCCCAGGAATCAGCCCCAGCATTTT. Residues: CASSIEAPRNQPQHF.